These 24 T cell receptor beta chains share one sample of origin, sequenced in a study of blood T cell repertoires in COVID-19 (dated by TCRdb to the early 2020s). Receptor libraries were prepared by the immunoSEQ multiplex PCR assay. This is the immuneACCESS table as TCRdb keeps it, with only in-frame sequences that have V and J called. A part of the clones is gone; compared with another copy, unresolved V genes explain less than half, and the rest is unexplained. The sample includes about 210,000 clones, with 86% observed a single time. The ten top clones hold around 23% of the sample. The specimen sequenced was PBMCs or T cells enriched from blood (not recorded which). These receptor sequences come from a woman between 40 and 55 years old in a cohort exposed to, infected with or recovered from COVID-19 (not recorded which).

This sequence joins TRBV6-5 and TRBJ2-3, with TRBD2 matching 7 bases. In germline, CDR1 is MNHEY, CDR2 SVGAGI. J gave up 6 bases and V 6 bases, and 6 bases lay outside the gene matches. This CDR3 spans 13 amino acids. CDR3 residues: CASRKTSADTQYF. CDR3 in DNA: TGTGCCAGCAGAAAAACTAGCGCGGATACGCAGTATTTT.

This chain joins TRBV6-6 and TRBJ2-3; 10 bases are shared with TRBD2. CDR1 and CDR2 from the germline V gene are MNHNY and SVGAGI (reference sequence). The trim removed 5 bases at V and 3 bases at J, leaving 5 bases unmatched. CDR3 length equals 15 residues. The chain's CDR3 is CASSVTSGYTDTQYF. CDR3 coding DNA: TGTGCCAGCAGTGTGACTAGCGGGTATACAGATACGCAGTATTTT.

The V call is TRBV20-1, the J call TRBJ1-5; a weak D match, TRBD1 (5 bases). This CDR3 region has 13 residues. Germline V gives CDR1 DFQATT, CDR2 SNEGSKA (reference sequence). V was clipped by 3 bases and J by 5 bases, with 11 bases between them. The CDR3, as DNA: TGCAGTGCTAGTGGGCAGGGTGATCAGCCCCAGCATTTT. It yields the protein CSASGQGDQPQHF.

V is TRBV4-3 and J is TRBJ2-2, with a possible D match to TRBD2 (5 bases). The CDR3 length is 15 residues. Germline V gene sequence: CDR1 LGHNA, CDR2 YSLEER. V was clipped by 0 bases and J by 5 bases, with 10 bases between them. The chain's CDR3 is CASSQDLRRTGELFF. The CDR3 region has the DNA TGCGCCAGCAGCCAAGATCTCCGGAGGACCGGGGAGCTGTTTTTT.

This rearrangement joins TRBV9 to TRBJ2-3; weak D call: TRBD2 (5 bases). Germline lookup yields CDR1 SGDLS and CDR2 YYNGEE. The CDR3 length is 16 residues. V lost 0 bases and J lost 2, with 13 bases in between. The CDR3: CASSVGVASITDTQYF. The CDR3 DNA reads as TGTGCCAGCAGCGTAGGGGTAGCGAGCATCACAGATACGCAGTATTTT.

The chain employs TRBV10-3 and TRBJ2-5; 9 nucleotides align to TRBD2. The germline gives CDR1 ENHRY, CDR2 SYGVKD. The CDR3 totals 14 residues. V trimming: 6 bases; J trimming: 5 bases; junction bases outside the gene matches: 7. The CDR3 loop is CAIRQRGEEETQYF. The CDR3 DNA sequence: TGTGCCATCAGGCAGCGGGGGGAGGAGGAGACCCAGTACTTC.

This clone was found once. The chain employs TRBV3-1 (or the pseudogene TRBV3-2) and TRBJ1-1; 9 nucleotides match TRBD1. The trim removed 4 bases at V and 5 bases at J, leaving 5 bases unmatched. This CDR3 has 14 amino acids. CDR1 is LGHDT, CDR2 YNNKEL, per germline (reference sequence). Here the CDR3 DNA reads TGTGCCAGCAGCCGCGGGACAGGGAAGACTGAAGCTTTCTTT. Translation gives CASSRGTGKTEAFF.

The rearrangement joins TRBV27 to TRBJ1-1; no clear D. V dropped 3 bases and J dropped 4 bases, with 9 bases sitting between them. This CDR3 region has 13 residues. The V gene's germline CDR1 is MNHEY and CDR2 SMNVEV (reference sequence). This CDR3 reads CASSFSAATEAFF. The CDR3 coding sequence is TGTGCCAGCAGTTTCTCAGCGGCCACTGAAGCTTTCTTT.

The CDR3 DNA follows: TGCGCCAGCAGCATAGACAGGGCCACAGATACGCAGTATTTT. Protein: CASSIDRATDTQYF. This rearrangement joins TRBV5-1 to TRBJ2-3; 7 bases agree with TRBD1. The CDR3 totals 14 residues. Germline-derived CDR1 and CDR2 are SGHRS and YFSETQ. With 4 bases clipped from V and 2 bases from J, the junction kept 4 bases outside the gene matches.

This chain connects TRBV10-3 to TRBJ2-1, with a possible D match to TRBD2 (6 bases). CDR1 is ENHRY, CDR2 SYGVKD, per germline. The CDR3 extends over 16 amino acids. V lost 6 bases, J lost 5 bases, and 20 bases lay in between. The CDR3 loop is CAIRETATRRDNEQFF. The CDR3 nucleotides are TGTGCCATCAGGGAGACCGCGACCCGGAGGGACAATGAGCAGTTCTTC.

CDR3 sequence: CASSSVQGYEQYF. The CDR3 nucleotides read TGTGCCAGCAGCTCCGTACAGGGCTACGAGCAGTACTTC. The gene calls are TRBV5-4 and TRBJ2-7; D might be TRBD1 (6 bases). The CDR3 length is 13 residues. The V end was cut by 3 bases, the J end by 3 bases, with 10 bases between. Germline V gene lookup returns CDR1 SGHNT and CDR2 YYREEE (reference sequence). Complete variable domain (other parts from reference TRBV5-4 and TRBJ2-7): ETGVTQSPTHLIKTRGQQVTLRCSSQSGHNTVSWYQQALGQGPQFIFQYYREEENGRGNFPPRFSGLQFPNYSSELNVNALELDDSALYLCASSSVQGYEQYFGPGTRLTVT.

This clone has just one count. The V and J genes are TRBV2 and TRBJ1-1, with a weak D call TRBD1 (5 bases). The CDR3 totals 15 residues. The germline V gene encodes CDR1 SNHLY and CDR2 FYNNEI. With 3 bases removed from V and 0 bases from J, the gap between germline ends came to 11 bases. CDR3 region: CASSENGAVNTEAFF. The CDR3 DNA is TGTGCCAGCAGTGAGAATGGGGCTGTGAACACTGAAGCTTTCTTT.

The chain couples TRBV11-3 to TRBJ2-4; 7 bases fit TRBD2. The CDR3 contains 17 residues. Looked up from germline, CDR1 is SGHNT and CDR2 is YENEEA. After removal of 1 base from V and 0 bases from J, the junction contained 6 bases not matched to a gene. CDR3 DNA sequence: TGTGCCAGCAGCTTAGGCGGGGAGGGATCAGCCAAAAACATTCAGTACTTC. It encodes CASSLGGEGSAKNIQYF.

This clone has only a few counts. The chain links TRBV6-5 to TRBJ1-3, with D possibly being TRBD1 (5 bases). In germline, CDR1 is MNHEY, CDR2 SVGAGI. The V and J ends lost 4 bases and 2 bases respectively, with 9 bases between them. CDR3 length: 14 amino acids. The CDR3 DNA reads TGTGCCAGCAGTTCAGGGCTACCTGGAAACACCATATATTTT. It codes for CASSSGLPGNTIYF.

CDR3 in DNA: TGTGCCAGCAGCTCCCACAGGGATACAGCCTACGAGCAGTACTTC. Its protein is CASSSHRDTAYEQYF. The chain employs TRBV7-9 and TRBJ2-7; tentative D call: TRBD1 (6 bases). V was cut by 4 bases and J by 2 bases, with 15 bases left in between. In germline, CDR1 is SEHNR, CDR2 FQNEAQ (reference sequence). This CDR3 comprises 15 residues.

This rearrangement joins TRBV28 to TRBJ1-1, with TRBD1 as a possible D gene (5 bases). The germline V and J ends were trimmed by 3 bases and 8 bases, with 10 bases remaining between them. From germline, CDR1 is MDHEN and CDR2 SYDVKM. The CDR3 is made up of 12 amino acids. The CDR3 nucleotides read TGTGCCAGCAGTTTCGCGGGGGAGGAAGCTTTCTTT. As protein: CASSFAGEEAFF.

The chain couples TRBV27 to TRBJ1-1, with TRBD1 as a possible D gene (5 bases). This CDR3 contains 15 residues. V was pared by 7 bases and J by 7 bases, with 22 bases between. Germline V lookup: CDR1 MNHEY, CDR2 SMNVEV (reference sequence). DNA for the CDR3: TGTGCCAGCATCAACCGCCTGAGTGGGGGAGGTGAAGCTTTCTTT. It is translated as CASINRLSGGGEAFF.

The rearrangement joins TRBV7-6 to TRBJ2-3; possible D gene TRBD1, 5 bases. The CDR3 spans 17 residues. V lost 4 bases and J lost 0, with 17 bases in between. CDR1 SGHVS and CDR2 FNYEAQ come from the germline V gene. In DNA, the CDR3 is TGTGCCAGCAGCTCTTCTAAAAGACAGACTAGCACAGATACGCAGTATTTT. Its protein is CASSSSKRQTSTDTQYF.

This chain joins TRBV9 and TRBJ1-3; 7 bases fit TRBD1. Germline CDR1 and CDR2: SGDLS and YYNGEE. Unmatched junction bases numbered 10, after V lost 10 bases and J lost 0 bases. This CDR3 is 15 amino acids long. CDR3 DNA: TGTGCCCGCTACACCCGGGACAGCTCTGGAAACACCATATATTTT. Protein sequence: CARYTRDSSGNTIYF.

The chain recombines TRBV27 with TRBJ2-1; 13 positions agree with TRBD2. The CDR3 is 16 amino acids. Germline V gives CDR1 MNHEY, CDR2 SMNVEV (reference sequence). J was trimmed by 6 bases and V by 5 bases; bases with no gene match: 7. This CDR3 is CASSTPGTSGVNEQFF. For the CDR3, the DNA is TGTGCCAGCAGTACCCCGGGGACTAGCGGGGTCAATGAGCAGTTCTTC.

This chain links TRBV18 with TRBJ2-7, with TRBD2 as a possible D gene (6 bases). Germline-derived CDR1 and CDR2 are KGHSH and LQKENI. Trimming shortened V by 5 bases and J by 0 bases, and 11 bases separated the two germline ends. The length of the CDR3 is 14 residues. The CDR3 coding sequence is TGTGCCAGCTCATCCTCGGGACTCTCCTACGAGCAGTACTTC. Amino acid sequence: CASSSSGLSYEQYF.

The chain joins TRBV5-1 to TRBJ2-7; 7 bases line up with TRBD2. V gave up 3 bases and J gave up 2 bases; unmatched junction bases: 2. The CDR3 length is 13 residues. The germline V gene encodes CDR1 SGHRS and CDR2 YFSETQ. The CDR3 protein is CASSYGLAYEQYF. The DNA of the CDR3 is TGCGCCAGCAGCTATGGACTAGCCTACGAGCAGTACTTC.

The chain employs TRBV5-4 and TRBJ2-1; no clear D. The germline V and J ends were trimmed by 1 base and 2 bases, with 13 bases remaining between them. CDR1 SGHNT and CDR2 YYREEE come from the germline V gene (reference sequence). The CDR3 runs to 16 residues. The CDR3 DNA follows: TGTGCCAGCAGCTTGACCCCAGCGTCGACCTACAATGAGCAGTTCTTC. Amino acids: CASSLTPASTYNEQFF.

The gene calls are TRBV27 and TRBJ2-5; TRBD2 matches at 10 bases. After removal of 4 bases from V and 4 bases from J, the junction contained 3 bases not matched to a gene. Germline V gives CDR1 MNHEY, CDR2 SMNVEV (reference sequence). This CDR3 has 14 residues. CDR3 region: CASSWVAGGETQYF. CDR3 nucleotides: TGTGCCAGCAGTTGGGTAGCGGGGGGAGAGACCCAGTACTTC.